The 15 T cell receptor beta chains reported below all come from one sample, sequenced in a study of CD8+ T cells in alopecia areata. RNA, once extracted, was reverse transcribed into cDNA for use as the sequencing template. Sequencing used immunoSEQ multiplex PCR; TCRdb keeps in-frame clones, though not all of them. This table holds some 100,000 clones, 50% to 75% found once. Described treatment: oral pan-JAK inhibitor, 5-10 mg twice daily. Specimen: CD8+ T cells sorted from blood, collected at week 4, from a patient treated with tofacitinib. The receptors come from a human donor with alopecia areata.

Only a few counts were recorded for this clone. This chain links TRBV30 with TRBJ2-1; D may be TRBD2 (5 bases). The CDR3 sequence is 13 residues long. The V end was cut by 3 bases, the J end by 1 base, with 7 bases between. The germline V gene has CDR1 GTSNPN and CDR2 SVGIG (reference sequence). The CDR3 loop reads CAWRLGSYNEQFF. CDR3 bases: TGTGCCTGGAGACTAGGATCCTACAATGAGCAGTTCTTC.

V is TRBV30 and J is TRBJ2-7; 9 bases align to TRBD1. Looked up from germline, CDR1 is GTSNPN and CDR2 is SVGIG (reference sequence). There are 15 residues in the CDR3. Losses at the gene ends were 3 bases for V and 2 bases for J; bases not matched to a gene: 8. The CDR3 region has the DNA TGTGCCTGGAGAGATGGGACAGGGCTCCCCTACGAGCAGTACTTC. Protein sequence: CAWRDGTGLPYEQYF.

The chain is built from TRBV30 and TRBJ2-6; unclear D gene. Germline CDR1 reads GTSNPN; CDR2 reads SVGIG (reference sequence). Between the trimmed V and J ends, which lost 3 bases and 2 bases, there was a span of 14 bases. The CDR3 spans 16 residues. The CDR3 reads CAWRDVLPTGANVLTF. CDR3 nucleotides: TGTGCCTGGAGGGACGTGCTCCCCACTGGGGCCAACGTCCTGACTTTC.

This sequence joins TRBV25-1 and TRBJ1-2, with D perhaps TRBD1 (6 bases). V was cut by 4 bases and J by 4 bases, with 13 bases left in between. Germline CDR1 MGHDK, CDR2 SYGVNS. CDR3 length: 14 amino acids. CDR3 DNA: TGTGCCAGCAGTGGACCCGGACAGCTCTATGGCTACACCTTC. Amino acids: CASSGPGQLYGYTF.

V and J are TRBV29-1 and TRBJ2-3; 8 nucleotides align to TRBD1. Per germline, CDR1 SQVTM and CDR2 ANQGSEA. The CDR3 loop spans 14 amino acids. The junction had 10 bases not matched to a gene; V was cut back by 5 bases and J by 6 bases. This chain's CDR3 is CSVWAGGALDTQYF. The DNA of the CDR3 is TGCAGCGTTTGGGCAGGGGGCGCGTTGGATACGCAGTATTTT.

J is TRBJ2-7 and V is TRBV29-1; 8 nucleotides match TRBD2. V dropped 0 bases and J dropped 2; count of bases not matched to a gene: 12. The CDR3 covers 17 residues. The V gene's germline CDR1 is SQVTM and CDR2 ANQGSEA. CDR3 bases: TGCAGCGTTGAAGAGAGCATAGGACTAGCATCCCCCTACGAGCAGTACTTC. Translated: CSVEESIGLASPYEQYF.

This clone was seen a handful of times. V is TRBV29-1 and J is TRBJ2-1; TRBD1 is a possible D gene (6 bases). Germline V CDR1 and CDR2: SQVTM, ANQGSEA. CDR3 length: 10 amino acids. The ends were cut back, 5 bases at V and 8 bases at J, with 7 bases in the middle. In DNA form, the CDR3 reads TGCAGCGTTCCAGGGGATGAGCAGTTCTTC. Its protein product is CSVPGDEQFF.

This clone has at least ten counts. V gene TRBV9 combines with J gene TRBJ1-5; 9 bases are a match to TRBD1. Germline trimming cut 3 bases from V and 6 bases from J; bases unmatched to any gene: 7. The CDR3 is 15 residues long. Germline CDR1 SGDLS, CDR2 YYNGEE. CDR3 protein: CASSATGTGFQPQHF. The CDR3 DNA follows: TGTGCCAGCAGCGCGACCGGGACAGGGTTTCAGCCCCAGCATTTT. Full variable domain (outside the CDR3, taken from reference TRBV9 and TRBJ1-5): DSGVTQTPKHLITATGQRVTLRCSPRSGDLSVYWYQQSLDQGLQFLIQYYNGEERAKGNILERFSAQQFPDLHSELNLSSLELGDSALYFCASSATGTGFQPQHFGDGTRLSIL.

This clone was seen a handful of times. The J gene is TRBJ2-7, the V gene TRBV29-1, with D tentatively TRBD1 or TRBD2 (5 bases each). V was clipped by 6 bases and J by 5 bases, with 20 bases between them. This CDR3 has 14 amino acids. The V gene's germline CDR1 is SQVTM and CDR2 ANQGSEA. As DNA, the CDR3 is TGCAGCGTGGATGGGACCGAGAGGGAAGACGAGCAGTACTTC. It is translated as CSVDGTEREDEQYF.

The rearrangement links TRBV29-1 to TRBJ2-2; no firm D call. Trimming cost V 6 bases and J 4 bases, with 15 bases left between them. The CDR3 covers 14 residues. Germline values: CDR1 SQVTM, CDR2 ANQGSEA. The CDR3 sequence: CSVSIKSGTGELFF. CDR3 coding DNA: TGCAGCGTATCAATTAAATCGGGCACCGGGGAGCTGTTTTTT.

This clone was found a few times. V gene TRBV7-8 combines with J gene TRBJ1-2; D gene ambiguous. The V gene's germline CDR1 is SGHVS and CDR2 FQNEAQ. This CDR3 comprises 16 residues. The V end was cut by 2 bases, the J end by 3 bases, with 16 bases between. In DNA, the CDR3 is TGTGCCAGCAGCTTATTTGAGGACTCCTGGGACTATGGCTACACCTTC. Translation gives CASSLFEDSWDYGYTF.

This chain joins TRBV7-6 and TRBJ2-1; a weak D match, TRBD1 (6 bases). The CDR3 has 14 residues. V gave up 0 bases and J gave up 5 bases, with 8 bases separating them. The germline gives CDR1 SGHVS, CDR2 FNYEAQ. CDR3 sequence reads: CASSLAGADNEQFF. The CDR3 bases are TGTGCCAGCAGCTTAGCGGGGGCGGACAATGAGCAGTTCTTC.

The gene calls are TRBV29-1 and TRBJ1-2; D unresolved. The length of the CDR3 is 10 residues. Deletions cut 5 bases from V and 4 bases from J, with 5 bases between. Germline V gene data show CDR1 as SQVTM and CDR2 as ANQGSEA. The CDR3, as DNA: TGCAGCGTTCCAGCCTATGGCTACACCTTC. Translating it yields CSVPAYGYTF.

This clone was recorded once. This rearrangement joins TRBV4-1 to TRBJ2-7; 7 bases fit TRBD1. Trimming cost V 0 bases and J 0 bases; bases outside gene matches: 5. The CDR3 is 16 amino acids. Germline V gives CDR1 MGHRA, CDR2 YSYEKL. The CDR3 nucleotides are TGCGCCAGCAGCCAAGATGCCGGGACAGCCTCCTACGAGCAGTACTTC. This encodes CASSQDAGTASYEQYF.

This clone showed up just a few times. V usage is TRBV29-1 and J usage is TRBJ2-3; D is possibly TRBD1 (5 bases). The V end lost 4 bases, the J end lost 2 bases, and 10 bases lay between the germline ends. CDR3 length equals 13 residues. The germline gives CDR1 SQVTM, CDR2 ANQGSEA. This chain's CDR3 is CSVGGPNTDTQYF. The CDR3 nucleotides are TGCAGCGTTGGGGGCCCAAACACAGATACGCAGTATTTT.